The sample holds a few counts of the clone carrying this T cell receptor (beta chain). These data belong to a study of blood T cells in healthy people across ages. V dropped 4 bases and J dropped 6 bases, with 16 bases sitting between them. The CDR3 covers 15 residues. Germline V gene sequence: CDR1 SGHRS, CDR2 YFSETQ. Sample-barcoded 5' priming and a J-beta primer mix drove a second PCR of 7 to 11 cycles. TCRdb redid the calling of the 5' RACE reads with MiXCR, one entry per CDR3 protein. Of under 800,000 distinct CDR3 sequences listed, roughly 20% are singletons. V gene TRBV5-1 combines with J gene TRBJ2-2, with D possibly TRBD1 on 6 matching bases. This receptor was taken from a man between 65 and 85 years old in good health. What was sequenced was blood. CDR3 amino acids: CASSEGQNNAGELFF. The DNA of the CDR3 is TGCGCCAGCAGCGAAGGACAGAACAACGCCGGGGAGCTGTTTTTT.